The present TCR beta chain was sequenced within a study of technical replicates of blood from a few donors. This CDR3 comprises 16 residues. The V gene's germline CDR1 is SGHNT and CDR2 YENEEA. Trimming at V came to 2 bases and at J to 1 base, leaving 2 bases not matched to a gene. Data came from immunoSEQ multiplex PCR; TCRdb stores just in-frame clones and leaves some out. The table has approximately 13,000 clones, 70% to 90% seen once. This receptor was obtained from a human donor in good health. The genes are TRBV11-3 and TRBJ2-5; 12 nucleotides align to TRBD2. Sequencing was done on a sample of PBMCs. The CDR3 coding sequence is TGTGCCAGCAGCTTAACTAGCGGGAGGTTCCAAGAGACCCAGTACTTC. Residues: CASSLTSGRFQETQYF.